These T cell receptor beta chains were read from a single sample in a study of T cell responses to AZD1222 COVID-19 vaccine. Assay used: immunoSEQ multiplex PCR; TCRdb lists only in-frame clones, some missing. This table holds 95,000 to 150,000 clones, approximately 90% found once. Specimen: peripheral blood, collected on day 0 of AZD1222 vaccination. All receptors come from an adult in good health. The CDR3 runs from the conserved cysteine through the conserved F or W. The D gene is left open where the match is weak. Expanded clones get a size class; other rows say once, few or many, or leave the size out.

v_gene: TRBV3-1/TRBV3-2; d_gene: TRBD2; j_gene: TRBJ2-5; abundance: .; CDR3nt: TGTGCCAGCAAGGGTAGCGGGGGGTCAGAGACCCAGTACTTC; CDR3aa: CASKGSGGSETQYF
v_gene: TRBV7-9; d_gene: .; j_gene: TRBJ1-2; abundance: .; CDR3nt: TGTGCCAGCAGCTTGGATGTTTTGGGTCTTGGCTACACCTTC; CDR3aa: CASSLDVLGLGYTF
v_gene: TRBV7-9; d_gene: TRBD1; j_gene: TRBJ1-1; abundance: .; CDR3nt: TGTGCCAGCAGCGGACGGGACAGGGGGTGGAACACTGAAGCTTTCTTT; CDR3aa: CASSGRDRGWNTEAFF
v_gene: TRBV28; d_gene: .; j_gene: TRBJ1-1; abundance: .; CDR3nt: TGTGCCAGCAGTTTAGGCCGCGACACTGAAGCTTTCTTT; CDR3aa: CASSLGRDTEAFF
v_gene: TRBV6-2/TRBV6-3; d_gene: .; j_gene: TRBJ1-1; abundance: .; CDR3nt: TGTGCCAGCAGTCCGCCTATAGGAGTAACCAACACTGAAGCTTTCTTT; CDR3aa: CASSPPIGVTNTEAFF
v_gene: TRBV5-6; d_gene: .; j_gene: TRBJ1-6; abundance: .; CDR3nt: TGTGCCAGCAGCTTAAGGGCGGTTCGTTCACCCCTCCACTTT; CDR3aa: CASSLRAVRSPLHF
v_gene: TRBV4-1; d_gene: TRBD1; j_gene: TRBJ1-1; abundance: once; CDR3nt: TGCGCCAGCAGCCCCCTCGGAGGGGGCCCGAACACTGAAGCTTTCTTT; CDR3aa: CASSPLGGGPNTEAFF
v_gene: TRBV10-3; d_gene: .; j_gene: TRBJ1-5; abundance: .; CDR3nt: TGTGCCATCCTCTTTAAAGGGGGGGCGAGGGGACCGAGTCAGCCCCAGCATTTT; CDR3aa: CAILFKGGARGPSQPQHF
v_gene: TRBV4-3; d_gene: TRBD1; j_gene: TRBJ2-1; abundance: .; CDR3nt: TGCGCCAGCAGCCCCGGGACAGGGTACTACAATGAGCAGTTCTTC; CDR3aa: CASSPGTGYYNEQFF
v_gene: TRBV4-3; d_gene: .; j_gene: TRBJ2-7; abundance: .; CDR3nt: TGCGCCAGCAGCCAAGGTTTCCAGGGCTACGAGCAGTACTTC; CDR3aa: CASSQGFQGYEQYF
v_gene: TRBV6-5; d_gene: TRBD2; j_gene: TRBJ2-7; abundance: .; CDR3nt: TGTGCCAGCAGTTACTCCATTAGCGGGCGGGTCGACGAGCAGTACTTC; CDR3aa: CASSYSISGRVDEQYF
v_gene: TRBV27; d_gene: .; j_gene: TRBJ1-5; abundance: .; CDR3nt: TGTGCCAGCAGTCGCAACCGGGACATGAATCAGCCCCAGCATTTT; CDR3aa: CASSRNRDMNQPQHF
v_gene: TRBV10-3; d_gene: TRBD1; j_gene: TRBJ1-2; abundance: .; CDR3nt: TGTGCCATCAGTCGGACAGGGGAGGGCTATGGCTACACCTTC; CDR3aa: CAISRTGEGYGYTF
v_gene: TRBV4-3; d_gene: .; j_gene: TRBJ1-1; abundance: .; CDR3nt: TGCGCCAGCAGCCAAGATCTGATGGTCGGGAACACTGAAGCTTTCTTT; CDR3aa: CASSQDLMVGNTEAFF